This TCR beta chain is drawn from a study of long-term antiretroviral therapy in people with HIV. The assay, immunoSEQ v3.0, was run at survey level. Data came from immunoSEQ multiplex PCR; TCRdb stores just in-frame clones and leaves some out. The data show about 26,000 clones, roughly nine tenths seen once. This sequence was found in a man between 35 and 55 years old with HIV. The sequenced sample was unsorted PBMCs, obtained 2.7 years after starting antiretroviral therapy.

As DNA, the CDR3 is TGTGCCAGCAGCGGGGGACTAGCGGAGCCCTACGAGCAGTACTTC. Protein sequence: CASSGGLAEPYEQYF. This rearrangement joins TRBV5-4 to TRBJ2-7, with TRBD2 identical over 11 bases. The CDR3 is 15 amino acids. V lost 4 bases to trimming and J lost 2 bases; unmatched junction nucleotides: 5. Germline V gene data show CDR1 as SGHNT and CDR2 as YYREEE (reference sequence). Drawing the rest from reference TRBV5-4 and TRBJ2-7, the complete variable domain is ETGVTQSPTHLIKTRGQQVTLRCSSQSGHNTVSWYQQALGQGPQFIFQYYREEENGRGNFPPRFSGLQFPNYSSELNVNALELDDSALYLCASSGGLAEPYEQYFGPGTRLTVT.